A selection of T cell receptor beta chains follows, all from one sample in a study of untreated major depressive disorder. Sequencing used immunoSEQ multiplex PCR; TCRdb keeps in-frame clones, though not all of them. Of some 13,000 clones in the sample, approximately 90% were seen once. The specimen sequenced was CD4+ T cells from PBMCs. The receptor source for this set is a woman aged 30 to 39 with major depressive disorder. The CDR3 runs from the conserved cysteine through the conserved F or W. D genes are given only for firm matches. Clone size, where shown, is once, few, many, or a class for clones that have expanded.

NA	TRBV7-9	TRBJ1-2	14	NA	TGTGCCAGCAGCCCGGAGACAGGAATCGGTGGCTACACCTTC	CASSPETGIGGYTF
NA	TRBV5-5	TRBJ2-2	12	NA	TGTGCCAGCAGTGGAGTGGTCGGGGAGCTGTTTTTT	CASSGVVGELFF
NA	TRBV7-2	TRBJ2-7	12	once	TGTGCCAGCAGGGGACTGGGCTACGAGCAGTACTTC	CASRGLGYEQYF
TRBD1	TRBV5-1	TRBJ1-2	16	few	TGCGCCAGCAGCTTGGTGCCGGGACAGGGAGGCCATGGCTACACCTTC	CASSLVPGQGGHGYTF
TRBD2	TRBV7-8	TRBJ2-7	16	NA	TGTGCCAGCAGCTCCGGTGGAACTAGCGGGAGGCTGGGGCAGTACTTC	CASSSGGTSGRLGQYF
NA	TRBV6-5	TRBJ2-7	13	NA	TGTGCCAGCAGGGCCAGCGTGCGCTACGAGCAGTACTTC	CASRASVRYEQYF
NA	TRBV25-1	TRBJ2-3	16	NA	TGTGCCAGCAGTCCCCTTGTCTTGGGGCCGATCGATCCGCAGTATTTT	CASSPLVLGPIDPQYF
NA	TRBV30	TRBJ2-5	13	NA	TGTGCCTGGAGTGCGCAAGTGCAAGAGACCCAGTACTTC	CAWSAQVQETQYF
TRBD1	TRBV29-1	TRBJ1-2	11	NA	TGCAGCGTTACAGGGGGTGATGGCTACACCTTC	CSVTGGDGYTF
TRBD1	TRBV7-2	TRBJ1-2	14	NA	TGTGCCAGCAGCGATAACGACAGGGCGGTTGGCTACACCTTC	CASSDNDRAVGYTF
NA	TRBV9	TRBJ2-7	13	NA	TGTGCCAGCAGCGCGCACGCCCCCGACGAGCAGTACTTC	CASSAHAPDEQYF
TRBD1	TRBV27	TRBJ2-7	14	NA	TGTGCCAGCAGTTCGAACAGGGGAGCCGGCGAGCAGTACTTC	CASSSNRGAGEQYF
TRBD1	TRBV6-1	TRBJ1-5	14	NA	TGTGCCAGCAGGGGACAGGGGGACAATCAGCCCCAGCATTTT	CASRGQGDNQPQHF
NA	TRBV5-4	TRBJ1-1	12	NA	TGTGCCAGCAGCCTCGACAGAACTGAAGCTTTCTTT	CASSLDRTEAFF
NA	TRBV4-1	TRBJ2-7	14	NA	TGCGCCAGCAGCCAAGACGAGACTCTTTCTGGGCAGTACTTC	CASSQDETLSGQYF
NA	TRBV7-3	TRBJ2-1	15	NA	TGTGCCAGCAGCTTAACCCTGGACCACTACAATGAGCAGTTCTTC	CASSLTLDHYNEQFF
TRBD2	TRBV25-1	TRBJ2-3	15	NA	TGTGCCAGCAGTTCCCAAGGGACTATCACAGATACGCAGTATTTT	CASSSQGTITDTQYF
TRBD1	TRBV10-3	TRBJ1-3	14	NA	TGTGCCATCAGTCGGGACAGGGAGGTAAACACCATATATTTT	CAISRDREVNTIYF
NA	TRBV5-1	TRBJ1-1	14	NA	TGCGCCAGCAGCTTGGCCTATTTAAACACTGAAGCTTTCTTT	CASSLAYLNTEAFF
TRBD1	TRBV30	TRBJ2-7	14	few	TGTGCCTGGAGGAGGACAGGGGGGGTCTACGAGCAGTACTTC	CAWRRTGGVYEQYF
NA	TRBV5-1	TRBJ1-3	15	NA	TGCGCCAGCAGCATCGACAAATCGGGAGGAAACACCATATATTTT	CASSIDKSGGNTIYF
NA	TRBV27	TRBJ1-5	15	NA	TGTGCCAGCAGCCGAACCTCGGGGGCCTATCAGCCCCAGCATTTT	CASSRTSGAYQPQHF
TRBD1	TRBV6-5	TRBJ2-7	15	once	TGTGCCAGCAGTCCTCGACCCGGGACAGGGCACGAGCAGTACTTC	CASSPRPGTGHEQYF
TRBD1	TRBV6-6	TRBJ2-3	16	NA	TGTGCCAGCAGTTACCCGACAGGGCTAAGCACAGATACGCAGTATTTT	CASSYPTGLSTDTQYF
TRBD1	TRBV2	TRBJ2-7	18	NA	TGTGCCAGCAGTACCCCCGGGACAGGGGGCGACCAGATCTACGAGCAGTACTTC	CASSTPGTGGDQIYEQYF
NA	TRBV5-6	TRBJ1-1	16	NA	TGTGCCAGCAGTTTGGTTCCCGGCGGGGGCGACACTGAAGCTTTCTTT	CASSLVPGGGDTEAFF
NA	TRBV6-5	TRBJ1-1	14	NA	TGTGCCAGCAGCCGCGAAATACAGGAAACTGAAGCTTTCTTT	CASSREIQETEAFF
TRBD2	TRBV2	TRBJ2-3	16	NA	TGTGCCAGCAAACGACTAGCGGGGATAGGCACAGATACGCAGTATTTT	CASKRLAGIGTDTQYF
TRBD1	TRBV19	TRBJ1-1	14	NA	TGTGCCAGTAGTGCTCGACAGGGGAACACTGAAGCTTTCTTT	CASSARQGNTEAFF
TRBD1	TRBV5-4	TRBJ1-2	14	NA	TGTGCCAGCAGCAAGGACAGGGGGCAGCTTGGCTACACCTTC	CASSKDRGQLGYTF
NA	TRBV7-9	TRBJ2-1	13	NA	TGTGCCAGCAGTTTTCAGGGGAGGAGTGAGCAGTTCTTC	CASSFQGRSEQFF
NA	TRBV20-1	TRBJ1-3	11	NA	TGCAGTGCTATAGGTGGCGACACCATATATTTT	CSAIGGDTIYF
NA	TRBV6-6	TRBJ2-1	16	NA	TGTGCCAGCAGAGGCGACAGTCATAGTCAGGGTAATGAGCAGTTCTTC	CASRGDSHSQGNEQFF
TRBD1	TRBV5-1	TRBJ1-2	15	NA	TGCGCCAGCAGCTTGTTCGGCCAGGGGGCTGTCGGCTACACCTTC	CASSLFGQGAVGYTF
NA	TRBV7-3	TRBJ2-3	14	once	TGTGCCAGCAGCTTAAATCCTAGCACAGATACGCAGTATTTT	CASSLNPSTDTQYF
NA	TRBV25-1	TRBJ2-1	15	NA	TGTGCCAGCAGTGGGCGGGGTGGGGAACGTAATGAGCAGTTCTTC	CASSGRGGERNEQFF
NA	TRBV2	TRBJ2-3	16	NA	TGTGCCAGCAGTGTGTCTTGGGATCCTAGCACAGATACGCAGTATTTT	CASSVSWDPSTDTQYF
TRBD2	TRBV5-1	TRBJ2-3	15	NA	TGCGCCAGCAGCCCTAGCGGGACTAGCACAGATACGCAGTATTTT	CASSPSGTSTDTQYF
TRBD1	TRBV29-1	TRBJ2-1	13	NA	TGCAGCGTTGGGACAGGGTGGGACAATGAGCAGTTCTTC	CSVGTGWDNEQFF
NA	TRBV5-4	TRBJ1-2	14	NA	TGTGCCAGCAGCTTGGAAGGAGGCTTTGAGGGCTACACCTTC	CASSLEGGFEGYTF
TRBD1	TRBV12-5	TRBJ1-3	17	NA	TGTGCTAGTGGTTTGGGGAAGGGGGCGAGATCTGGAAACACCATATATTTT	CASGLGKGARSGNTIYF
TRBD1	TRBV7-9	TRBJ1-2	14	once	TGTGCCAGCAACCCGGGACAGGGGGAAGGTGGCTACACCTTC	CASNPGQGEGGYTF
NA	TRBV6-5	TRBJ2-7	15	NA	TGTGCCAGCAGTTACTCTGGGAGTAGCCCCAACGAGCAGTACTTC	CASSYSGSSPNEQYF
NA	TRBV11-3	TRBJ1-1	14	NA	TGTGCCAGCAGCCCTCAACAGGGTTCCACGGAAGCTTTCTTT	CASSPQQGSTEAFF
NA	TRBV2	TRBJ1-5	15	NA	TGTGCCAGTACAATTAGGGGAAATAGCAATCAGCCCCAGCATTTT	CASTIRGNSNQPQHF
TRBD2	TRBV27	TRBJ2-7	16	NA	TGTGCCAGCCGTTCCTCTCCCGGGACTAGCGTCTACGAGCAGTACTTC	CASRSSPGTSVYEQYF
NA	TRBV28	TRBJ2-1	17	NA	TGTGCCAGCAGTTCCCCCCAGGAGGGGGCGATTTACAATGAGCAGTTCTTC	CASSSPQEGAIYNEQFF
NA	TRBV7-2	TRBJ1-3	14	NA	TGTGCCAGCAGCTTGTCAGGTGCTGGAAACACCATATATTTT	CASSLSGAGNTIYF
NA	TRBV7-2	TRBJ1-3	16	NA	TGTGCCAGCAGCTTAGAGTCACGGTCCTCTGGAAACACCATATATTTT	CASSLESRSSGNTIYF
NA	TRBV6-1	TRBJ1-2	13	NA	TGTGCCAGCAGTGAAGCGCCGATCTATGGCTACACCTTC	CASSEAPIYGYTF
NA	TRBV30	TRBJ1-1	11	NA	TGTGCCTGGATTGAGGTTTGGGTAGCTTTCTTT	CAWIEVWVAFF
NA	TRBV19	TRBJ1-2	15	NA	TGTGCCAGTAGTATAGGCCGAGGGTGGAACTATGGCTACACCTTC	CASSIGRGWNYGYTF
TRBD2	TRBV18	TRBJ2-2	17	NA	TGTGCCAGCTCACCTCGAGCGGGAGTCGAGAGCACCGGGGAGCTGTTTTTT	CASSPRAGVESTGELFF